The 23 T cell receptor beta chains below were found in one sample sequenced in a study of CD8 T cells in ankylosing spondylitis (TCRdb year 2017). The library was made by 5' RACE. The data were produced on an Illumina HiSeq 2500. The public sequencing data were trimmed at Q25 with fastp and processed into clonotypes with MiXCR by TCRdb, which kept only in-frame beta chains. Each CDR3 protein gets just one entry, which takes the most common genes and DNA from the rows behind it. The sample table holds 35,000 to 45,000 distinct CDR3 sequences, of which about 11% were seen once. The ten largest clones capture around 1.5% of the sample. Source material: blood, either unsorted or a sorted T cell fraction (not recorded which). The receptors were gathered from a male donor with ankylosing spondylitis or in good health (not recorded which).

This clonotype was counted between two and nine times. The chain carries TRBV7-7 and TRBJ2-1; possibly TRBD1 or TRBD2 for D (5 bases each). Germline CDR1 is SSHAT and CDR2 is FNYEAQ (reference sequence). Trimming shortened V by 3 bases and J by 2 bases, and 14 bases separated the two germline ends. The CDR3 has 16 amino acids. CDR3 loop: CASSLFPGTTYNEQFF. The CDR3 DNA follows: TGTGCCAGCAGCTTGTTCCCCGGGACGACCTACAATGAGCAGTTCTTC.

The table lists this clonotype with many counts. The chain has TRBV7-6 and TRBJ1-3; 7 positions match TRBD1. With 5 bases clipped from V and 0 bases from J, the junction kept 4 bases outside the gene matches. The CDR3 runs to 15 residues. Germline CDR1 reads SGHVS; CDR2 reads FNYEAQ. CDR3 in amino acids: CASSEDRASGNTIYF. The DNA of the CDR3 is TGTGCCAGCAGCGAAGACAGGGCCTCTGGAAACACCATATATTTT.

This clonotype was detected a few times. The gene calls are TRBV4-1 and TRBJ1-6; TRBD1 matches at 7 bases. This CDR3 contains 15 residues. V gave up 0 bases and J gave up 7 bases; unmatched junction bases: 3. Germline V gene sequence: CDR1 MGHRA, CDR2 YSYEKL. The CDR3 bases are TGCGCCAGCAGCCAAGATTTCAGGGGGAATTCACCCCTCCACTTT. It specifies CASSQDFRGNSPLHF.

Many counts were recorded for this clonotype. The rearrangement links TRBV27 to TRBJ2-3, with 9 bases that match TRBD2. V lost 7 bases, J lost 1 base, and 6 bases stayed unmatched. Germline lookup yields CDR1 MNHEY and CDR2 SMNVEV (reference sequence). The CDR3 is 15 amino acids. Here the CDR3 DNA reads TGTGCCAGCACTCAGCGGGGGGCTCGCACAGATACGCAGTATTTT. This gives the protein CASTQRGARTDTQYF.

This clonotype has a count of ten or more. This chain links TRBV5-1 with TRBJ1-1; possible D gene TRBD1, 5 bases. Trimming took off 3 bases at V and 0 bases at J, with 9 bases between the two ends. The CDR3 totals 14 residues. The germline V gene encodes CDR1 SGHRS and CDR2 YFSETQ. The CDR3 bases are TGCGCCAGCAGCTACGGGGGGATGAACACTGAAGCTTTCTTT. Translating gives CASSYGGMNTEAFF.

This clonotype was recorded at least ten times. The rearrangement uses TRBV7-2 and TRBJ1-3; no firm D call. CDR3 size: 16 residues. The germline V and J ends were trimmed by 3 bases and 0 bases, with 12 bases remaining between them. From germline, CDR1 is SGHTA and CDR2 FQGNSA. The CDR3 loop reads CASSLASPSSGNTIYF. The CDR3 nucleotides read TGTGCCAGCAGCTTGGCCAGTCCATCCTCTGGAAACACCATATATTTT.

The sample holds many counts of this clonotype. The chain couples TRBV12-3 or TRBV12-4 to TRBJ1-5; TRBD1 might be the D (6 bases). V was clipped by 1 base and J by 2 bases, with 9 bases between them. The CDR3 covers 15 residues. The CDR3 sequence: CASSLEGEGNQPQHF. CDR3 DNA: TGTGCCAGCAGTTTAGAGGGGGAAGGCAATCAGCCCCAGCATTTT.

The chain employs TRBV5-1 and TRBJ1-1; D might be TRBD1 (6 bases). CDR3 length: 14 amino acids. V was cut by 5 bases and J by 7 bases, with 18 bases left in between. CDR1 and CDR2 from the germline V gene are SGHRS and YFSETQ. The CDR3 here is CASRGAGVSDEAFF. CDR3 coding DNA: TGCGCCAGCAGGGGGGCGGGGGTATCAGATGAAGCTTTCTTT.

This clonotype has a handful of counts. V and J are TRBV7-9 and TRBJ2-1; D perhaps matches TRBD1 (5 bases). V lost 2 bases to trimming and J lost 3 bases, with 11 bases between them. This CDR3 is 15 amino acids long. Germline-derived CDR1 and CDR2 are SEHNR and FQNEAQ (reference sequence). The CDR3 nucleotides read TGTGCCAGCAGCTTATCTGGGGCCCGCTACAATGAGCAGTTCTTC. Its translation: CASSLSGARYNEQFF.

The rearrangement links TRBV5-1 to TRBJ2-5; TRBD2 matches at 8 bases. The ends lost 9 bases at V and 5 bases at J; junction bases unmatched: 15. This CDR3 is 15 amino acids long. CDR1 and CDR2 (germline): SGHRS, YFSETQ. CDR3 DNA sequence: TGCGCCACCTCTCCCCTATCGGGACTAGGCGAGACCCAGTACTTC. As protein: CATSPLSGLGETQYF.

This clonotype was observed at least ten times. J is TRBJ1-6 and V is TRBV5-1; D is possibly TRBD1 (6 bases). The CDR3 runs 13 residues. CDR1 is SGHRS and CDR2 is YFSETQ in the germline V gene. The V end lost 2 bases, the J end lost 12 bases, and 12 bases lay between the germline ends. The CDR3 reads CASSFQGREPLHF. CDR3 in DNA: TGCGCCAGCAGCTTTCAGGGGCGGGAACCCCTCCACTTT.

This clonotype was counted ten times or more. The J gene is TRBJ2-3, the V gene TRBV7-2, with D unclear. The CDR3 has 17 amino acids. Trimming pared 5 bases from V and 4 bases from J, leaving 22 bases between. In germline, CDR1 is SGHTA, CDR2 FQGNSA. The CDR3 DNA follows: TGTGCCAGCAGCCTCCCCCGAAACGGCGGCCCTTCAGATACGCAGTATTTT. This translates into CASSLPRNGGPSDTQYF.

In this sample, this clonotype turned up many times. The V gene is TRBV5-1, the J gene TRBJ2-1, with D perhaps TRBD2 (5 bases). V lost 0 bases, J lost 3 bases, and 19 bases lay in between. CDR3 length: 18 residues. CDR1 is SGHRS and CDR2 is YFSETQ in the germline V gene. The CDR3 here is CASSLEGLIAADYNEQFF. In DNA form, the CDR3 reads TGCGCCAGCAGCTTGGAGGGTTTGATCGCAGCGGACTACAATGAGCAGTTCTTC. The whole variable domain, filled in from reference TRBV5-1 and TRBJ2-1, reads KAGVTQTPRYLIKTRGQQVTLSCSPISGHRSVSWYQQTPGQGLQFLFEYFSETQRNKGNFPGRFSGRQFSNSRSEMNVSTLELGDSALYLCASSLEGLIAADYNEQFFGPGTRLTVL.

This clonotype is medium-sized. The chain recombines TRBV6-5 with TRBJ2-1; the D gene is possibly TRBD2 (5 bases). The CDR3 is made up of 14 amino acids. V dropped 4 bases and J dropped 7 bases, with 14 bases sitting between them. CDR1 and CDR2 from the germline V gene are MNHEY and SVGAGI. CDR3 in DNA: TGTGCCAGCAGTTTGAGGGTGGGAAGGAATGAGCAGTTCTTC. It codes for CASSLRVGRNEQFF.

This clonotype was found once. Just one base apart from a much larger clone, this may be a read error. The chain uses TRBV3-1 and TRBJ2-6; perhaps D is TRBD1 or TRBD2 (6 bases each). The CDR3 runs to 19 residues. Germline V gene sequence: CDR1 LGHDT, CDR2 YNNKEL (reference sequence). The DNA for the CDR3 is TGTGCCAGCTGCCAAGGTGGAACGGGGGCCCTCTCTGGGGCCAACGTCCTGACTTTC. Translated, it gives CASCQGGTGALSGANVLTF.

A few counts support this clonotype. This chain joins TRBV29-1 and TRBJ1-1; D gene unclear. V was shortened by 4 bases and J by 3 bases, with 9 bases between the two germline ends. This CDR3 has 12 amino acids. Germline values: CDR1 SQVTM, CDR2 ANQGSEA. The CDR3 nucleotides are TGCAGCGTTGCGGTGGGTGACACTGAAGCTTTCTTT. It translates to CSVAVGDTEAFF.

This clonotype was observed at least ten times. The rearrangement joins TRBV5-1 to TRBJ2-3, with D unclear. Per the germline V gene, CDR1 is SGHRS and CDR2 is YFSETQ. V gave up 4 bases and J gave up 6 bases, with 18 bases separating them. The CDR3 contains 15 residues. In DNA, the CDR3 is TGCGCCAGCAGCCCCGACGGCTACTTGGCCGATACGCAGTATTTT. Protein product: CASSPDGYLADTQYF.

This clonotype was picked up many times. The V and J genes are TRBV24-1 and TRBJ1-1; D is perhaps TRBD1 (6 bases). Trimming shortened V by 3 bases and J by 4 bases, and 14 bases separated the two germline ends. Germline CDR1 reads KGHDR; CDR2 reads SFDVKD. CDR3 length: 15 residues. Here the CDR3 DNA reads TGTGCCACCAGTGATCCTCTACAGGGATGCACTGAAGCTTTCTTT. Translation: CATSDPLQGCTEAFF.

The chain is built from TRBV20-1 and TRBJ2-7, with TRBD1 matching 8 bases. Losses at the gene ends were 6 bases for V and 4 bases for J; bases not matched to a gene: 11. Germline V gives CDR1 DFQATT, CDR2 SNEGSKA (reference sequence). The CDR3 totals 14 residues. Here the CDR3 reads CSAARTGRKYEQYF. CDR3 DNA sequence: TGCAGTGCAGCGAGGACAGGGAGAAAGTACGAGCAGTACTTC.

This clonotype was seen at least ten times. V and J are TRBV20-1 and TRBJ2-5; D is unclear. Trimming removed 0 bases at V and 0 bases at J, with 14 bases between. This CDR3 region has 16 residues. From germline, CDR1 is DFQATT and CDR2 SNEGSKA (reference sequence). The CDR3 spells CSARDRHGRDQETQYF. The CDR3 DNA follows: TGCAGTGCTAGAGACCGCCACGGTCGGGACCAAGAGACCCAGTACTTC.

This clonotype was observed many times. The chain couples TRBV10-3 to TRBJ2-3; the D gene could be TRBD1 or TRBD2 (6 bases each). V was shortened by 2 bases and J by 6 bases, with 9 bases between the two germline ends. CDR3 length equals 13 residues. In germline, CDR1 is ENHRY, CDR2 SYGVKD. The CDR3 protein is CAISEQGRDTQYF. Here the CDR3 DNA reads TGTGCCATCAGTGAGCAGGGGAGGGATACGCAGTATTTT.

Of note for this clonotype: Just one base apart from a much larger clone, this may be a read error. The chain uses TRBV5-1 and TRBJ2-3; D is uncertain. From germline, CDR1 is SGHRS and CDR2 YFSETQ. This CDR3 region has 13 residues. The CDR3 spells CTSSPAGTDTQYF. The DNA for the CDR3 is TGCACCAGCAGCCCGGCGGGCACAGATACGCAGTATTTT.

The chain couples TRBV7-7 to TRBJ1-3; no reliable D call. This CDR3 region has 15 residues. Germline lookup yields CDR1 SSHAT and CDR2 FNYEAQ (reference sequence). Trimming removed 1 base from V and 3 bases from J, with 10 bases in between. This CDR3 is CASSLGLAGGNTIYF. For the CDR3, the DNA is TGTGCCAGCAGCTTAGGCCTGGCGGGTGGAAACACCATATATTTT.